The 18 T cell receptor beta chains reported below all come from one sample, sequenced in a study of blood T cell repertoires in COVID-19. Here immunoSEQ multiplex PCR was the method, and the copy in TCRdb shows in-frame clones only, minus some. The table records about 140,000 clones, 79% of them present only once. Sequenced sample: peripheral blood. These receptors were obtained from a man aged 60 to 69 with acute or convalescent COVID-19.

This sequence joins TRBV6-2 or TRBV6-3 and TRBJ2-7; D might be TRBD1 (7 bases). The ends were cut back, 4 bases at V and 3 bases at J, with 16 bases in the middle. The CDR3 has 15 amino acids. Per the germline V gene, CDR1 is MNHEY and CDR2 is SVGEGT. The CDR3, as DNA: TGTGCCAGCAGTTCCCGCGGGACAGCTCACTACGAGCAGTACTTC. This translates into CASSSRGTAHYEQYF.

The CDR3 DNA reads TGTGCCACCAGTGATGGACAGACTATGAACACTGAAGCTTTCTTT. Translated: CATSDGQTMNTEAFF. The chain recombines TRBV24-1 with TRBJ1-1; weak D call: TRBD1 (6 bases). Between the trimmed V and J ends, which lost 3 bases and 0 bases, there was a span of 10 bases. This CDR3 is built from 15 residues. In germline, CDR1 is KGHDR, CDR2 SFDVKD.

The gene calls are TRBV28 and TRBJ1-3; TRBD1 is a possible D gene (5 bases). V was shortened by 7 bases and J by 1 base, with 14 bases between the two germline ends. Germline values: CDR1 MDHEN, CDR2 SYDVKM. There are 15 residues in the CDR3. The CDR3 DNA sequence: TGTGCCAGCACCCATACAGGACGATCTGGAAACACCATATATTTT. Amino acid sequence: CASTHTGRSGNTIYF.

CDR3 in amino acids: CASRNRDRAYSNQPQHF. The CDR3 nucleotides are TGTGCCAGCAGGAACCGGGACAGGGCATATAGCAATCAGCCCCAGCATTTT. The chain couples TRBV28 to TRBJ1-5; 9 bases match TRBD1. Germline lookup yields CDR1 MDHEN and CDR2 SYDVKM. The CDR3 consists of 17 residues. The J segment lost 0 bases and the V segment lost 6 bases, leaving 9 bases of the junction unmatched.

The J gene is TRBJ2-3, the V gene TRBV24-1; TRBD2 matches 8 bases. Germline V gene sequence: CDR1 KGHDR, CDR2 SFDVKD. CDR3 length: 14 residues. The V segment lost 5 bases and the J segment 3 bases; nucleotides outside the gene matches: 3. CDR3 in DNA: TGTGCCACCAGTGGTAGCGGGACAACAGATACGCAGTATTTT. It codes for CATSGSGTTDTQYF.

The chain has TRBV19 and TRBJ2-1, with D perhaps matching TRBD2 (6 bases). Per the germline V gene, CDR1 is LNHDA and CDR2 is SQIVND (reference sequence). The germline V and J ends were trimmed by 6 bases and 1 base, with 16 bases remaining between them. This CDR3 has 16 residues. CDR3 sequence reads: CASSPSGTLSYNEQFF. CDR3 nucleotide sequence: TGTGCCAGTAGCCCCTCCGGGACTCTGTCCTACAATGAGCAGTTCTTC.

The chain has TRBV9 and TRBJ2-7; TRBD1 is a possible D gene (7 bases). In germline, CDR1 is SGDLS, CDR2 YYNGEE. Trimming took 6 bases from V and 3 from J, leaving 25 bases between them. CDR3 size: 17 residues. The CDR3 spells CASNPGGSGEGDYEQYF. CDR3 DNA: TGTGCCAGCAACCCAGGGGGTAGCGGAGAGGGAGACTACGAGCAGTACTTC.

The rearrangement joins TRBV11-1 to TRBJ2-5; the D gene is possibly TRBD1 (5 bases). There are 13 residues in the CDR3. Germline lookup yields CDR1 SGHAT and CDR2 FQDESV (reference sequence). The V end lost 7 bases, the J end lost 3 bases, and 12 bases lay between the germline ends. The CDR3 is CASMGQGKETQYF. The CDR3 DNA reads TGTGCCAGCATGGGGCAGGGTAAAGAGACCCAGTACTTC.

The V gene is TRBV10-3, the J gene TRBJ2-7; D gene unclear. This CDR3 spans 14 amino acids. Trimming removed 10 bases at V and 2 bases at J, with 18 bases between. CDR1 is ENHRY and CDR2 is SYGVKD in the germline V gene. DNA for the CDR3: TGTGCCACCAGAGATAAGACACCTCCCTACGAGCAGTACTTC. This encodes CATRDKTPPYEQYF.

The chain is built from TRBV11-2 and TRBJ1-5; TRBD1 agrees at 8 bases. Germline V gives CDR1 SGHAT, CDR2 FQNNGV. V lost 6 bases to trimming and J lost 5 bases; unmatched junction nucleotides: 9. The CDR3 length is 15 residues. Written as DNA, the CDR3 is TGTGCCAGCAGTTCCGGACAGGGAATCGATCAGCCCCAGCATTTT. Translated: CASSSGQGIDQPQHF.

The J gene is TRBJ2-3, the V gene TRBV5-1; 16 bases line up with TRBD2. CDR1 and CDR2 from the germline V gene are SGHRS and YFSETQ. With 3 bases clipped from V and 8 bases from J, the junction kept 6 bases outside the gene matches. This CDR3 contains 16 residues. The CDR3 bases are TGCGCCAGCAGCTGGGGACTAGCGGGAGGGCCATCTACGCAGTATTTT. Protein product: CASSWGLAGGPSTQYF.

The chain joins TRBV28 to TRBJ2-2, with no clear D. Germline loops: CDR1 MDHEN, CDR2 SYDVKM. Deletions cut 5 bases from V and 2 bases from J, with 6 bases between. The CDR3 consists of 13 residues. Here the CDR3 reads CASSRSNTGELFF. The CDR3 nucleotides are TGTGCCAGCAGTCGCAGTAACACCGGGGAGCTGTTTTTT.

V and J are TRBV19 and TRBJ2-1; 7 nucleotides line up with TRBD2. The ends lost 3 bases at V and 2 bases at J; junction bases unmatched: 4. Germline V gene lookup returns CDR1 LNHDA and CDR2 SQIVND (reference sequence). The CDR3 is 15 residues long. The CDR3 nucleotides read TGTGCCAGTAGTATCCGAGCGGGAACCTACAATGAGCAGTTCTTC. Amino acid sequence: CASSIRAGTYNEQFF. The full variable domain, with the rest looked up from reference TRBV19 and TRBJ2-1, is DGGITQSPKYLFRKEGQNVTLSCEQNLNHDAMYWYRQDPGQGLRLIYYSQIVNDFQKGDIAEGYSVSREKKESFPLTVTSAQKNPTAFYLCASSIRAGTYNEQFFGPGTRLTVL.

This chain links TRBV19 with TRBJ2-1, with D possibly matching TRBD2 (5 bases). The CDR3 extends over 15 amino acids. The germline V gene has CDR1 LNHDA and CDR2 SQIVND (reference sequence). The germline V and J ends were trimmed by 5 bases and 2 bases, with 13 bases remaining between them. The CDR3 loop reads CASSVALGAYNEQFF. The CDR3 coding sequence is TGTGCCAGTAGTGTGGCTCTGGGAGCCTACAATGAGCAGTTCTTC. The variable domain in full, completed from reference TRBV19 and TRBJ2-1, reads DGGITQSPKYLFRKEGQNVTLSCEQNLNHDAMYWYRQDPGQGLRLIYYSQIVNDFQKGDIAEGYSVSREKKESFPLTVTSAQKNPTAFYLCASSVALGAYNEQFFGPGTRLTVL.

V is TRBV2 and J is TRBJ1-1; perhaps TRBD1 as D (5 bases). Deletions cut 5 bases from V and 5 bases from J, with 9 bases between. This CDR3 contains 12 residues. Germline CDR1 is SNHLY and CDR2 is FYNNEI. The CDR3 loop is CASSSQGTEAFF. The CDR3 DNA reads as TGTGCCAGCAGTAGTCAGGGAACTGAAGCTTTCTTT.

This clone was seen a few times. The chain has TRBV29-1 and TRBJ2-2; 8 bases are a match to TRBD1. The CDR3 consists of 15 residues. Per germline, CDR1 SQVTM and CDR2 ANQGSEA. The CDR3 protein is CTTGDRRLLTGELFF. The CDR3 DNA sequence: TGCACCACGGGGGACAGGAGGTTACTAACCGGGGAGCTGTTTTTT.

Only one count was recorded for this clone. The chain links TRBV2 to TRBJ1-1; D possibly corresponds to TRBD1 (6 bases). This CDR3 contains 15 residues. V lost 6 bases and J lost 4, with 18 bases in between. CDR1 and CDR2 (germline): SNHLY, FYNNEI. Here the CDR3 DNA reads TGTGCCAGCAGAGTTGAACAGGGCAGGGGCACTGAAGCTTTCTTT. Its translation is CASRVEQGRGTEAFF.

The CDR3 loop is CATSDPGQNQPQHF. The CDR3 coding sequence is TGTGCCACCAGTGACCCGGGACAGAATCAGCCCCAGCATTTT. V gene TRBV24-1 combines with J gene TRBJ1-5; TRBD1 agrees at 7 bases. There are 14 residues in the CDR3. After removal of 4 bases from V and 4 bases from J, the junction contained 3 bases not matched to a gene. Germline-derived CDR1 and CDR2 are KGHDR and SFDVKD.